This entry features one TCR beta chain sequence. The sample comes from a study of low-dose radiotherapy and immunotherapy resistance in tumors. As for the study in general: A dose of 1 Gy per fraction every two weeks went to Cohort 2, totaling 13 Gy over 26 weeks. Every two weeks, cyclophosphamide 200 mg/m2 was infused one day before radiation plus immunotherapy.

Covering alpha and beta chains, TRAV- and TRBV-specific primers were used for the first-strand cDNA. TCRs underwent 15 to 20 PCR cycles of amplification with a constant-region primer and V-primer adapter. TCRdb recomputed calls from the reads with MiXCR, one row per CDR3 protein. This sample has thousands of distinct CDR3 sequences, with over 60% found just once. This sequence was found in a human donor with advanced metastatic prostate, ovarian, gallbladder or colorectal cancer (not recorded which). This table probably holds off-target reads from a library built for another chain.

The CDR3 sequence: CASSLGLAGPLTGYGYTF. The CDR3 coding sequence is TGCGCCAGCAGCTTGGGGTTGGCAGGTCCTTTAACGGGTTATGGCTACACCTTC. The chain employs TRBV5-1 and TRBJ1-2; D ambiguous. Germline V lookup: CDR1 SGHRS, CDR2 YFSETQ. The CDR3 has 18 residues. V was cut by 0 bases and J by 5 bases, with 23 bases left in between.